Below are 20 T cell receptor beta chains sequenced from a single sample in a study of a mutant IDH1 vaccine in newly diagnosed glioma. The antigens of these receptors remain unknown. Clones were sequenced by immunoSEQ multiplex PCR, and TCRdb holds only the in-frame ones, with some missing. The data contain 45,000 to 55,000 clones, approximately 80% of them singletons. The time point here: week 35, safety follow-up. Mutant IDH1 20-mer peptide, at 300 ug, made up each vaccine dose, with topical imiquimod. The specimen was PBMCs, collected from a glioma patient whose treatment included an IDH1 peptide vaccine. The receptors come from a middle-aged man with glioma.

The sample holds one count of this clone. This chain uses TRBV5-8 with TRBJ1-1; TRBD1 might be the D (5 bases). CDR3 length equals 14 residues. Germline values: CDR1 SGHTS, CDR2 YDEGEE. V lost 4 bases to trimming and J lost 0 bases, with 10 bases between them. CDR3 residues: CASSVGTVNTEAFF. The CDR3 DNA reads TGTGCCAGCAGCGTGGGGACGGTGAACACTGAAGCTTTCTTT. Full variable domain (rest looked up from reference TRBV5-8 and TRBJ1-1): EAGVTQSPTHLIKTRGQQATLRCSPISGHTSVYWYQQALGLGLQFLLWYDEGEERNRGNFPPRFSGRQFPNYSSELNVNALELEDSALYLCASSVGTVNTEAFFGQGTRLTVV.

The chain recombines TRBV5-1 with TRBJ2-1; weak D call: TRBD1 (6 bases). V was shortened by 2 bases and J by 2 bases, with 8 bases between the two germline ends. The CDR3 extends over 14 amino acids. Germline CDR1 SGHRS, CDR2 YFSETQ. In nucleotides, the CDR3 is TGCGCCAGCAGCTTCAGGACAGCCTACAATGAGCAGTTCTTC. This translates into CASSFRTAYNEQFF.

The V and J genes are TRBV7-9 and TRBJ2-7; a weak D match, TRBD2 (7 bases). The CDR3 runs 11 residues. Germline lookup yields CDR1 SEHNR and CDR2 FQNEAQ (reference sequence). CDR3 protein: CAGGASYEQYF. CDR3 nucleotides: TGTGCAGGGGGGGCCTCCTACGAGCAGTACTTC. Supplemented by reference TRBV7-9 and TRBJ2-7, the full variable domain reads DTGVSQNPRHKITKRGQNVTFRCDPISEHNRLYWYRQTLGQGPEFLTYFQNEAQLEKSRLLSDRFSAERPKGSFSTLEIQRTEQGDSAMYLCAGGASYEQYFGPGTRLTVT.

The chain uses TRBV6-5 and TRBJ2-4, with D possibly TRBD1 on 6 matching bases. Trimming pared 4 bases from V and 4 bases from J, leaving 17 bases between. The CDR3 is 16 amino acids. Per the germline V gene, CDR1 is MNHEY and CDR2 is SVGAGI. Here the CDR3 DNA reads TGTGCCAGCAGTTCCCTCTCCACCAGGGGAAAAAACATTCAGTACTTC. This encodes CASSSLSTRGKNIQYF.

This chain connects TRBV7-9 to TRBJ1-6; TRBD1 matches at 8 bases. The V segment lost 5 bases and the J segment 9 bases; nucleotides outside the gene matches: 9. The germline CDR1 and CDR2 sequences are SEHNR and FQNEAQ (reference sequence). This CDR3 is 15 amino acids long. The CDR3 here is CASSPGRGRVSPLHF. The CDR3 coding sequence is TGTGCCAGCAGCCCTGGCAGGGGGCGGGTTTCACCCCTCCACTTT.

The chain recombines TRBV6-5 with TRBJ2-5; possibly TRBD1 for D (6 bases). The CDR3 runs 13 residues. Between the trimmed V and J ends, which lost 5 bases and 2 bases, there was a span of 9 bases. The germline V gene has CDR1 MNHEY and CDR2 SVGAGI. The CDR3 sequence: CASSRTEQETQYF. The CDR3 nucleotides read TGTGCCAGCAGTCGGACAGAACAAGAGACCCAGTACTTC.

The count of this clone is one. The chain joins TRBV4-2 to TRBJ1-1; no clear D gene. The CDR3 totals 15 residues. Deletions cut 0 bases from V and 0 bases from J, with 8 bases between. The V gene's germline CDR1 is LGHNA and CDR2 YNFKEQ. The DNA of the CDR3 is TGTGCCAGCAGCCAAGATGTCACGGTGAACACTGAAGCTTTCTTT. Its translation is CASSQDVTVNTEAFF.

CDR3 in DNA: TGTGCCAGCAGCTCTAGAGGTGGGGGGGAGCAGTACTTC. Translation: CASSSRGGGEQYF. This chain connects TRBV7-2 to TRBJ2-7; weak D call: TRBD2 (6 bases). V lost 4 bases and J lost 7, with 14 bases in between. The CDR3 spans 13 residues. CDR1 SGHTA and CDR2 FQGNSA come from the germline V gene.

The CDR3 protein is CASTALESNQPQHF. CDR3 DNA: TGTGCCAGTACCGCCCTGGAGTCAAATCAGCCCCAGCATTTT. The gene calls are TRBV19 and TRBJ1-5; D remains ambiguous. Germline V gene sequence: CDR1 LNHDA, CDR2 SQIVND (reference sequence). V lost 7 bases and J lost 4, with 14 bases in between. The CDR3 spans 14 residues. The variable domain in full, with the rest retrieved from reference TRBV19 and TRBJ1-5, is DGGITQSPKYLFRKEGQNVTLSCEQNLNHDAMYWYRQDPGQGLRLIYYSQIVNDFQKGDIAEGYSVSREKKESFPLTVTSAQKNPTAFYLCASTALESNQPQHFGDGTRLSIL.

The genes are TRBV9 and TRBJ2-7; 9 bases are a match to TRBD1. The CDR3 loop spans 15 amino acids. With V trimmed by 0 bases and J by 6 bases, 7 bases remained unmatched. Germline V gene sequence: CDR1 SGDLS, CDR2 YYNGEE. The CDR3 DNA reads TGTGCCAGCAGCGTAGGGGACAGGGTATCTGTCGAGCAGTACTTC. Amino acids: CASSVGDRVSVEQYF.

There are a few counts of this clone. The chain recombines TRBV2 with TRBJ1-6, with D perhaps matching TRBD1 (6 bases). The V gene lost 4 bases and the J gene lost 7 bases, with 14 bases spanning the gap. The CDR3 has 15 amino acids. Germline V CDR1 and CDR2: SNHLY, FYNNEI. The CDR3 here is CASSADGGRNSPLHF. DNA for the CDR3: TGTGCCAGCAGTGCGGATGGGGGGCGGAATTCACCCCTCCACTTT.

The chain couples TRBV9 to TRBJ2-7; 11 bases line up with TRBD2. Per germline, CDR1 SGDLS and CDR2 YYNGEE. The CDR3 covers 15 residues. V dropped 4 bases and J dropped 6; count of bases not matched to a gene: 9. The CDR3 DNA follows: TGTGCCAGCAGCCCTGGCTTAGCGGGGGGGCTCGAGCAGTACTTC. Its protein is CASSPGLAGGLEQYF.

The chain's CDR3 is CASSPLTGESGYTF. CDR3 coding DNA: TGTGCCAGCAGTCCCCTCACAGGGGAGAGCGGCTACACCTTC. This sequence joins TRBV27 and TRBJ1-2; TRBD1 agrees at 7 bases. The V segment lost 5 bases and the J segment 8 bases; nucleotides outside the gene matches: 11. Germline V gene sequence: CDR1 MNHEY, CDR2 SMNVEV (reference sequence). The CDR3 consists of 14 residues.

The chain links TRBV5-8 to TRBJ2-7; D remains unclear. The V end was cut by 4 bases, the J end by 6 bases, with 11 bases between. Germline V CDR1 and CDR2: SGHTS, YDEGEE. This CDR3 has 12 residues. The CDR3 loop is CASSPFRREQYF. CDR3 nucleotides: TGTGCCAGCAGCCCCTTCCGGCGCGAGCAGTACTTC. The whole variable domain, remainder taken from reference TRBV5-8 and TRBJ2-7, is EAGVTQSPTHLIKTRGQQATLRCSPISGHTSVYWYQQALGLGLQFLLWYDEGEERNRGNFPPRFSGRQFPNYSSELNVNALELEDSALYLCASSPFRREQYFGPGTRLTVT.

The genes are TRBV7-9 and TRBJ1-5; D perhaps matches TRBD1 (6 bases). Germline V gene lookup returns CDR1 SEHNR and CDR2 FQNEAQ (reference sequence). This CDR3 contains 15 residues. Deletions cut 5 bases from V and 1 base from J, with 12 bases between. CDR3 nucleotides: TGTGCCAGCAGCGTGGGGGGGCGCAGCAATCAGCCCCAGCATTTT. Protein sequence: CASSVGGRSNQPQHF.

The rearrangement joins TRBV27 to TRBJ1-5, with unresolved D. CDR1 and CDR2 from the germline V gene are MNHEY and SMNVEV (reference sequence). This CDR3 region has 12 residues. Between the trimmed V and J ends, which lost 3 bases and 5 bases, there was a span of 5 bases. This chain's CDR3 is CASSFLDQPQHF. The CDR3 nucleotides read TGTGCCAGCAGTTTCCTCGATCAGCCCCAGCATTTT.

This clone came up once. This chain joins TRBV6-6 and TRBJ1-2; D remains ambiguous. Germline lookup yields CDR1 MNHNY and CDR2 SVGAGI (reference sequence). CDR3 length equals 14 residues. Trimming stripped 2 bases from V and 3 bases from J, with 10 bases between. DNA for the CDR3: TGTGCCAGCAGTTACAAGGGTGGTGACTATGGCTACACCTTC. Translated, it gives CASSYKGGDYGYTF.

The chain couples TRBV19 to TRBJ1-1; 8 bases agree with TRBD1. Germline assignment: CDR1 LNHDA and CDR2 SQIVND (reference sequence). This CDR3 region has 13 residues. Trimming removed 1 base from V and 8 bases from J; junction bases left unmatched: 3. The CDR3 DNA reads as TGTGCCAGTAGTATAGTTCAGGGGGCGGAAGCTTTCTTT. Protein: CASSIVQGAEAFF.

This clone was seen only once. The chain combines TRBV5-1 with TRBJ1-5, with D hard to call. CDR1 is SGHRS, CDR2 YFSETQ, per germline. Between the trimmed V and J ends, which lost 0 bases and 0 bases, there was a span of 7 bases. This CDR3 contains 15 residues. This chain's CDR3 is CASSLGPNSNQPQHF. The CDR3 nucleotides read TGCGCCAGCAGCTTGGGGCCGAATAGCAATCAGCCCCAGCATTTT.

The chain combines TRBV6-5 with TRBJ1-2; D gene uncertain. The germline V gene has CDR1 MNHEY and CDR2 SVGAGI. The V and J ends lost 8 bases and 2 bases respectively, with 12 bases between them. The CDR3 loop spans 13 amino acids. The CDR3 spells CASYPAGNYGYTF. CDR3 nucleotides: TGTGCCAGCTACCCCGCGGGGAACTATGGCTACACCTTC.